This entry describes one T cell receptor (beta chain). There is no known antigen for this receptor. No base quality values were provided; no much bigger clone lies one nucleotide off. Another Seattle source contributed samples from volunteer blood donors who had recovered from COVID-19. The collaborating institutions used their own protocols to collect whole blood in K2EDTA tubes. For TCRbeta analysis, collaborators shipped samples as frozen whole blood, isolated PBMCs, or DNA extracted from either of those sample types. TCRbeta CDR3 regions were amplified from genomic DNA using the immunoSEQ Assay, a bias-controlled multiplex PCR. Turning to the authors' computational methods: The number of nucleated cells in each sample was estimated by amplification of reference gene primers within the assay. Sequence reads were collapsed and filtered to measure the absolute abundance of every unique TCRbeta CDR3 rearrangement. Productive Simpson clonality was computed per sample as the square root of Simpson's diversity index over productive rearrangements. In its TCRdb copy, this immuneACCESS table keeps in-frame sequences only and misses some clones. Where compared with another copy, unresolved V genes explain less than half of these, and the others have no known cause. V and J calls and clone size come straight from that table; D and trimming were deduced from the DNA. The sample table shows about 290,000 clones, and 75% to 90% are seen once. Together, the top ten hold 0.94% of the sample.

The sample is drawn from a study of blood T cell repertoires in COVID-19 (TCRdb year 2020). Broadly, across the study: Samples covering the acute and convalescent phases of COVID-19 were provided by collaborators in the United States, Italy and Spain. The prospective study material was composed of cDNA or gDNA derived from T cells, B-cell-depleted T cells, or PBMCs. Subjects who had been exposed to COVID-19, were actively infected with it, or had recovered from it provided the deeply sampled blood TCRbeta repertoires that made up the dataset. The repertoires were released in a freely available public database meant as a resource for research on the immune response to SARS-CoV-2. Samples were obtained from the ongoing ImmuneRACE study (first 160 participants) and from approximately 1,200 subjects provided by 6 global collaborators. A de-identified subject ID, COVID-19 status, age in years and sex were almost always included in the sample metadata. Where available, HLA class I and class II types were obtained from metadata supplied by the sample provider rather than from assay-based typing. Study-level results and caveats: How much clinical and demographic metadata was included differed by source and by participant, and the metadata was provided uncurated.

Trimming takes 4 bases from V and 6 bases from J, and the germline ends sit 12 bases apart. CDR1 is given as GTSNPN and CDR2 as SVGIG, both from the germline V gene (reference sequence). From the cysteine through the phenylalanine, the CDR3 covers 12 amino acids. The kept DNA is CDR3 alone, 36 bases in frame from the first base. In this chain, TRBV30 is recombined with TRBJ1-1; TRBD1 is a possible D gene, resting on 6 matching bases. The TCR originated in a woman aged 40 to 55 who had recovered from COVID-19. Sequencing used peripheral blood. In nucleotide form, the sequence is TGTGCCTGGACACAGGGTGTCCCTGAAGCTTTCTTT. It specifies CAWTQGVPEAFF.